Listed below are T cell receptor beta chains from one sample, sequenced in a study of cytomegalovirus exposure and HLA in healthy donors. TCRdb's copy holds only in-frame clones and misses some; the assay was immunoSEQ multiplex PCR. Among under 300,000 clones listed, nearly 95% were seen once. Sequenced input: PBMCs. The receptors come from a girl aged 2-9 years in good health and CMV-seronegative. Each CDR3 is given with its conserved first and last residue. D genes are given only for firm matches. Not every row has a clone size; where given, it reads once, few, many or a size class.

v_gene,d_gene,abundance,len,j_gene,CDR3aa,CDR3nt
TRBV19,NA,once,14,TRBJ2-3,CASSIQGYTDTQYF,TGTGCCAGTAGTATCCAGGGATACACAGATACGCAGTATTTT
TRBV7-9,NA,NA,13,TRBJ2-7,CSSSLSEGYEQYF,TGTTCCAGCAGCTTAAGCGAGGGCTACGAGCAGTACTTC
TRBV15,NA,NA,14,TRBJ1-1,CASTGGLMSTEAFF,TGTGCCTCTACCGGGGGACTGATGAGCACTGAAGCTTTCTTT
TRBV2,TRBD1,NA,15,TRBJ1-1,CASRELGTVEIEAFF,TGTGCCAGCAGGGAACTGGGGACAGTCGAGATTGAAGCTTTCTTT
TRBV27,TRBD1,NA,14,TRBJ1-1,CASRPTGVSFEAFF,TGTGCCAGCAGACCGACAGGGGTCTCCTTTGAAGCTTTCTTT
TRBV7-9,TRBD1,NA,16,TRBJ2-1,CASSLVEGGFYNEQFF,TGTGCCAGCAGCTTAGTAGAAGGGGGCTTCTACAATGAGCAGTTCTTC
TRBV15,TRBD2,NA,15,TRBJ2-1,CATSRAGLRGYEQFF,TGTGCCACCAGCAGAGCGGGACTAAGGGGCTATGAGCAGTTCTTC
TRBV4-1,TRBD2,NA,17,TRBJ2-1,CASSQFNGGISYNEQFF,TGCGCCAGCAGCCAATTCAACGGGGGGATCTCCTACAATGAGCAGTTCTTC
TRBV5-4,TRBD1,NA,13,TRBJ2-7,CASSRGTGYEQYF,TGTGCCAGCAGCCGGGGGACAGGCTACGAGCAGTACTTC
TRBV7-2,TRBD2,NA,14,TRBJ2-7,CASSFSGSSYEQYF,TGTGCCAGCAGCTTCAGCGGGAGCTCCTACGAGCAGTACTTC
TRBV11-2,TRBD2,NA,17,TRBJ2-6,CASSLPSGGLGANVLTF,TGTGCCAGCAGCCTCCCATCGGGGGGGCTGGGGGCCAACGTCCTGACTTTC
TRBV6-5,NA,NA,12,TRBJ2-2,CASSYSGGTLFF,TGTGCCAGCAGTTACTCAGGAGGGACGCTGTTTTTT
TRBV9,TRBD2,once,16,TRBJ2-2,CASSVQAGGNTGELFF,TGTGCCAGCAGCGTCCAAGCGGGGGGGAACACCGGGGAGCTGTTTTTT
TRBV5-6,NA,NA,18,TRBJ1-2,CASSPQPPKPTAQYGYTF,TGTGCCAGCAGCCCGCAACCCCCCAAACCAACAGCCCAATATGGCTACACCTTC
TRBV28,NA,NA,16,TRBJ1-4,CASLPLMEGPNKKLFF,TGTGCCAGCCTGCCCCTCATGGAGGGCCCCAATAAAAAACTGTTTTTT
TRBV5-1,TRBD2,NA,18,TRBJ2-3,CASSLPPAFAGVTDTQYF,TGCGCCAGCAGCTTGCCCCCGGCCTTTGCGGGGGTCACAGATACGCAGTATTTT